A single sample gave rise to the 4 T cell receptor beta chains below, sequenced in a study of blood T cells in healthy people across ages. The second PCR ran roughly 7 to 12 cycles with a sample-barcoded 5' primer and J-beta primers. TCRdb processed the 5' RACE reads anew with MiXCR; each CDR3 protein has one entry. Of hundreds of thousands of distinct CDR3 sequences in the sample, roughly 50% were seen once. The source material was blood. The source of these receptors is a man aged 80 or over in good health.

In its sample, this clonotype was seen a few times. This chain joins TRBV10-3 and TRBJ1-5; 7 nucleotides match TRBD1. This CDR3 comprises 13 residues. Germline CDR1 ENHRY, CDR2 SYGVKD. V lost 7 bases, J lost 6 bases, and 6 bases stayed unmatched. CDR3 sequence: CAINPPGGQPQHF. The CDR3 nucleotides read TGTGCCATCAACCCGCCAGGGGGTCAGCCCCAGCATTTT.

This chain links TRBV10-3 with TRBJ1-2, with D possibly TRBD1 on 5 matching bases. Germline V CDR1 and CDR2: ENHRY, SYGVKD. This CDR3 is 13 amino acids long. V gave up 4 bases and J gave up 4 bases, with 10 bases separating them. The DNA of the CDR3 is TGTGCCATCAGTGGGGGGACCCTCTATGGCTACACCTTC. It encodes CAISGGTLYGYTF.

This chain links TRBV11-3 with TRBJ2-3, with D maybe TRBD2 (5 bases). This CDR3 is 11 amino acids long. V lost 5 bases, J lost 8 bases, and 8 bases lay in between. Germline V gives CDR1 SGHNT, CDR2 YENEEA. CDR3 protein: CASSRTSTQYF. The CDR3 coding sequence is TGTGCCAGCAGCAGGACTTCTACGCAGTATTTT.

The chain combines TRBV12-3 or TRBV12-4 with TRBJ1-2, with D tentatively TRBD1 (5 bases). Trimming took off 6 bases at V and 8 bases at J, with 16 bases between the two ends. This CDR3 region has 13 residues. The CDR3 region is CASSRRRGDGYTF. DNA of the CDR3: TGTGCCAGCAGCCGCAGACGGGGGGACGGCTACACCTTC.